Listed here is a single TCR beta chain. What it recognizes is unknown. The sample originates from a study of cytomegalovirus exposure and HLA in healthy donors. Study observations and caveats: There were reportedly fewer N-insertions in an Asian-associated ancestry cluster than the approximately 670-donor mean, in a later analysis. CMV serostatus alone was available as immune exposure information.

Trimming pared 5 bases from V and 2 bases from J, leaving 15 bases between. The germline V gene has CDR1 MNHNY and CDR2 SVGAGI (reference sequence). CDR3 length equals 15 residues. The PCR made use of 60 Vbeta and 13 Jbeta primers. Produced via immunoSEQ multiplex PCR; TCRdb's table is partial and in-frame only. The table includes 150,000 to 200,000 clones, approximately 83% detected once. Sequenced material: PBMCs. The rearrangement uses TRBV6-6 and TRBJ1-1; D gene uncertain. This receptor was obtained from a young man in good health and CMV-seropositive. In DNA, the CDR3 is TGTGCCAGCAGTATTAGATCGATGGGCAACACTGAAGCTTTCTTT. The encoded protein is CASSIRSMGNTEAFF.